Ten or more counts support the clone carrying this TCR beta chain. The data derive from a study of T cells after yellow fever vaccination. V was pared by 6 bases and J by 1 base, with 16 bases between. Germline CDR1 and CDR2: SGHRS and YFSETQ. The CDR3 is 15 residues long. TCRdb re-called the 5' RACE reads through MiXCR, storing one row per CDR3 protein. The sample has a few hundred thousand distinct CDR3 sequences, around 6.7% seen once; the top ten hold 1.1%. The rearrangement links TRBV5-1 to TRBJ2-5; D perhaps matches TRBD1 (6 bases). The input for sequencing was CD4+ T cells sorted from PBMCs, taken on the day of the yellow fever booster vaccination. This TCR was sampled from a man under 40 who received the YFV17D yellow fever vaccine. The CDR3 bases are TGCGCCAGCACTACAGGGTTTGGATTCCAAGAGACCCAGTACTTC. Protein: CASTTGFGFQETQYF.